This TCR beta chain was found in a study of cytomegalovirus exposure and HLA in healthy donors (dated by TCRdb to the late 2010s). The study in broad terms: An earlier analysis of 587 of the donors reported approximately 270 Gb of sequence data and 117 million unique TCR beta sequences from about 180 million T cells. About 280 gigabases of sequencing data and around 85 million unique TCR sequences made up an early release that covered nearly 650 HLA-typed donors. Of the approximately 370 genotyped donors, approximately 81% were placed in the genetic ancestry cluster associated with self-reported Caucasian donors. The study was designed to test whether signatures of past pathogen exposure could be identified by cataloging public T cell receptors. The study used immunosequencing to profile the T cell repertoires of approximately 650 subjects and linked those repertoires to cytomegalovirus serostatus. A separate validation cohort of 100 to 150 different subjects was used in addition to the roughly 670-subject first cohort. To predict cytomegalovirus infection status, the study combined high-throughput TCR immunosequencing, statistical association of individual TCRs with disease status, and machine learning. In a later analysis, previously published TCR beta repertoires from hundreds of donors were re-analyzed and high-resolution HLA genotyping was added so that TCR occurrence patterns could be studied. In the later analysis, no new phenotypic data were used to find candidate immune exposures; instead, reliance was placed on TCR beta sequences and their occurrence across donors. To decide whether each TCR beta V gene segment behaved as functional or pseudogenic, an earlier analysis of approximately 590 of the donors relied on high-throughput TCR beta sequencing. Alongside the repertoire data, information on donor age, sex, ethnicity and CMV serostatus was compiled. A later genetic analysis took genome-wide SNP genotypes for about three fifths of the roughly 700 donors and used that subset as a discovery cohort. Every discovery cohort repertoire had been produced on one sequencing platform. HLA typing covered class I and class II loci at four-digit resolution. The number of donors typed differed by locus, with 629-630 for A, B, C, DRB1 and DQB1, roughly 520 for DQA1, over 600 for DPA1, and some 470 for DPB1. A handful of DR-DQ haplotypes were handled as single units for association and clustering because linkage in the cohort was strong. Across around 400 genotyped donors of the cohort, an average of 235,054 unique TCR beta nucleotide sequences per donor were sequenced, and 15% to 20% of those sequences were non-productive.

Libraries were made using the immunoSEQ multiplex PCR assay. The multiplex PCR relied on a mix of 60 forward primers for TCR Vbeta segments and 13 reverse primers for TCR Jbeta segments. The CDR3 region of rearranged TCR beta genes was amplified from genomic DNA by a multiplex PCR assay. On the Illumina HiSeq System, the amplified TCR beta libraries were sequenced as 87-base-pair reads. The authors' pipeline ran thus. In a later analysis, some 80 million unique TCR beta chains were counted across the approximately 640 repertoires, and about 9.9 million of these chains were shared by at least two donors. A nearest-neighbor algorithm error-corrected the raw reads and collapsed the reads into unique sequences, merging closely related sequences to remove PCR and sequencing errors. Alignment of CDR3 sequences to IMGT reference sequences was used to assign V, D and J gene segments. For a sequence to be retained, a match of at least six nucleotides was required to both a V gene segment and a J gene segment. A rearrangement was called productive if the CDR3 had no stop codons and remained in frame with V and J, and every other rearrangement was called non-productive. Following IMGT convention, CDR3 was defined as the stretch from the second conserved V-encoded cysteine to the conserved J-encoded phenylalanine. The earlier analysis of fewer than 750 of the donors excluded sequences that lacked an unambiguous match to a single V gene segment. In an earlier analysis of a few hundred of the donors, a V segment was called functional when productive rearrangements were above 56.7%, and segregating when the standard deviation between donors exceeded 5%. To diagnose cytomegalovirus status from the catalog of TCR beta chain sequences, a statistical classification framework was built. V and J gene assignment, in a later analysis, came from comparing TCR nucleotide sequences with IMGT/GENE-DB human TR gene sequences. A later analysis assigned CDR3 sequences and most-parsimonious VDJ recombination scenarios with the TCRdist pipeline. In a later analysis, each TCR beta chain was defined by its CDR3 amino acid sequence together with its V-gene family, and reads without a unique V-gene family were excluded. In a later analysis, 450 to 600 highly shared, low-generation-probability nucleotide sequences were removed to address suspected cross-contamination and a sequencing artifact. In a later analysis, a clonal expansion index for each public chain was calculated from normalized within-repertoire ranks of inferred template counts. In a later analysis, generation probabilities were computed with a VDJ recombination model fitted to out-of-frame rearrangements, and the resulting probabilities were checked against IGoR. A later analysis scored TCR-TCR, TCR-HLA and TCR-CMV co-occurrence with hypergeometric tests, applying a repertoire-size bias correction to TCR pairs. To estimate false discovery rates, a later analysis permuted the HLA or CMV assignments 20 times. In a later analysis, co-occurring TCRs were grouped using DBSCAN, with TCRdist sequence similarity added in when clustering inside HLA-allele-positive subsets. Co-occurrence clustering excluded repertoires with fewer than 30,000 or more than 120,000 public chains, plus five with anomalous nucleotide sharing. TCRdb holds this immuneACCESS table with in-frame rearrangements only. Some clones are missing; in checked studies, unresolved V genes explain under half, and the rest has no known cause. V and J calls and clone size follow that table, whereas D and trimming were derived from the DNA. For this sample there are about 200,000 clones; around three quarters appear just once. The ten most abundant clones make up approximately 14% of the sample.

Of note for this clone: Its antigen is still unknown. No much larger clonotype is one base removed from it; base qualities were not supplied.

Ends trimmed: V by 5 bases, J by 1 base; bases unmatched to a gene: 4. The germline V gene (reference sequence) supplies CDR1 LNHDA and CDR2 SQIVND. The CDR3 goes from the cysteine to the phenylalanine over 15 residues. Only the CDR3 DNA is retained, 45 bases long and in frame from the first base. In total, roughly 670 healthy bone marrow donors made up the cohort. Cohort members were all nominally healthy when sampled, although unrecorded immune exposures were likely present. The donor tested CMV seropositive, placing the donor among the approximately 290 seropositive members of the cohort. A peripheral blood sample was collected from each donor, and TCR beta sequencing was performed on peripheral blood mononuclear cells. The Qiagen DNeasy Blood Extraction Kit was used to extract genomic DNA from the blood cell samples. The paper as a whole reports these results and caveats: According to the authors, the approach could potentially be generalized to other disease states and immunological phenotypes. In a later analysis, most CMV-associated TCR beta chains were found to appear HLA-restricted, with HLA associations seemingly driven largely by CMV exposure. A later analysis found that TCR association rates varied across HLA loci, with DRB1 alleles showing the most associated TCRs and HLA-C alleles the fewest. While some public TCRs were present in many individuals, most TCR sequences turned up only very rarely across donors. Because the 87-base-pair reads could not distinguish some IMGT-functional V segments, including TRBV6-2 and TRBV6-3, those segments were excluded. Linkage disequilibrium might explain the correlated functional status among segregating V segments, but an unknown experimental factor could not be ruled out. A further reported finding was that TCR beta sequences accurately predicted the HLA-A and HLA-B alleles for most subjects in the first cohort. Broadly in line with IMGT annotations, most TCR beta V segments showed up in productive rearrangements about 90% or about 30% of the time in an earlier analysis of around 550 of the donors. A later analysis associated about 18,000 TCR beta sequences with specific HLA alleles at a false discovery rate of 0.05. In vitro tests confirmed that a few of the cytomegalovirus-associated TCR beta chains recognize cytomegalovirus antigens. Because HLA typing was missing for some donors at each locus, association tests included only the typed subset. A total of 164 TCR beta chains were listed by the study as associated with cytomegalovirus. V-gene and J-gene trimming of TCR beta chains was associated with a missense DCLRE1C variant in a later genetic analysis, and the association was replicated in an independent cohort. The earlier analysis of 587 of the donors excluded fewer than 20 rarely observed V segments, including chromosome 9 orphons, because counts were too low. The presence/absence analyses assumed that sequencing depth was roughly uniform across donors, and that assumption may not be true. A later genetic analysis reported fewer N-insertions in productive TCRs among donors in an Asian-associated ancestry cluster than the approximately 670-donor mean. In both the original and validation cohorts, the classifier was reported to diagnose cytomegalovirus status with high specificity and sensitivity. The sequencing pipeline was judged likely to have produced a cluster of highly shared sequence variants as a technical artifact. For the cohort, immune exposure information was limited to CMV serostatus. In a later analysis, HLA-associated TCR beta chains showed more clonal expansion and lower generation probabilities than non-associated chains that were equally common. The cohort was sequenced for TCR beta chains only, and without alpha or paired-chain data the features that could be detected were limited. When HLA alleles, especially DR and DQ, strongly co-occurred, TCR associations were difficult to assign to individual alleles. Several of the top co-occurrence clusters appeared to be linked to parvovirus B19, influenza, CMV and Epstein-Barr virus, according to a later analysis.

Sequencing was performed on PBMCs. The sequence came from a woman in her thirties in good health and CMV-seropositive. This sequence uses TRBV19 and TRBJ2-3, with TRBD2 identical over 9 junction bases. CDR3 loop: CASSAGLAGTDTQYF. Read as DNA, the sequence is TGTGCCAGTAGTGCGGGACTAGCCGGCACAGATACGCAGTATTTT.